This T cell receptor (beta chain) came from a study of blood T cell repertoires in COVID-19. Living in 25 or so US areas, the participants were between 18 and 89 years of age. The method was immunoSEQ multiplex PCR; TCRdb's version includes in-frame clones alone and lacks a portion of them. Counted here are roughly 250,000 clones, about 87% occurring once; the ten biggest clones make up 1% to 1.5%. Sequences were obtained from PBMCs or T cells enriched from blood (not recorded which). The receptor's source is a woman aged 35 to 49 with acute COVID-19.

CDR3 sequence (DNA): TGCGCCAGCAGCCAGCAATACAGGGGCCGCACAGATACGCAGTATTTT. Translation: CASSQQYRGRTDTQYF. This sequence joins TRBV4-3 and TRBJ2-3; 7 positions match TRBD1. Germline CDR1 and CDR2: LGHNA and YSLEER. V lost 3 bases to trimming and J lost 1 base; unmatched junction nucleotides: 7. The CDR3 is 16 amino acids.